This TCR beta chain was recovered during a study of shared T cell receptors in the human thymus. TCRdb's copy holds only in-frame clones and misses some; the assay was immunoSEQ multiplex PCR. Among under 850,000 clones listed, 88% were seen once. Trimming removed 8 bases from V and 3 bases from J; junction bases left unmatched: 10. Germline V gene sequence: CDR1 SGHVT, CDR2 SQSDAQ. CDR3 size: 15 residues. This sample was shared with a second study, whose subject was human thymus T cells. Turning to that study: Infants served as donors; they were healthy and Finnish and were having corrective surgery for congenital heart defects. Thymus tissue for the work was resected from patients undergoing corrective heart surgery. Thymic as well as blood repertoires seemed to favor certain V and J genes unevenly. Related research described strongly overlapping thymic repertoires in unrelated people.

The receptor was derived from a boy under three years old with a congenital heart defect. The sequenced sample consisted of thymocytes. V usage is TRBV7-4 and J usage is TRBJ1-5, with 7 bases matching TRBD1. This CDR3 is CASHLFTGDNQPQHF. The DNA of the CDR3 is TGTGCCAGCCACCTATTCACAGGGGACAATCAGCCCCAGCATTTT.